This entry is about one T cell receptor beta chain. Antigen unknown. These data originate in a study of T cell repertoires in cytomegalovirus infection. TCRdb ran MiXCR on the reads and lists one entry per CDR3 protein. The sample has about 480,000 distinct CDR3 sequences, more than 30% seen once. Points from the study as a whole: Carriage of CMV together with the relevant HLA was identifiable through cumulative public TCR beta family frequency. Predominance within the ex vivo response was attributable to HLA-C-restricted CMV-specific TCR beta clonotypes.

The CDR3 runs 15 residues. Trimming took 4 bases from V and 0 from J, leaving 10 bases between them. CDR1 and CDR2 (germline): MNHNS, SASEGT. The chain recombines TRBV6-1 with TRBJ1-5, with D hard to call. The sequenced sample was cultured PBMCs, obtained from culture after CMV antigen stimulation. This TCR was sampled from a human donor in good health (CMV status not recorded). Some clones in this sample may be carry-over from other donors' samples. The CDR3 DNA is TGTGCCAGCAGTGGATCCAGCTATAGCAATCAGCCCCAGCATTTT. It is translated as CASSGSSYSNQPQHF.